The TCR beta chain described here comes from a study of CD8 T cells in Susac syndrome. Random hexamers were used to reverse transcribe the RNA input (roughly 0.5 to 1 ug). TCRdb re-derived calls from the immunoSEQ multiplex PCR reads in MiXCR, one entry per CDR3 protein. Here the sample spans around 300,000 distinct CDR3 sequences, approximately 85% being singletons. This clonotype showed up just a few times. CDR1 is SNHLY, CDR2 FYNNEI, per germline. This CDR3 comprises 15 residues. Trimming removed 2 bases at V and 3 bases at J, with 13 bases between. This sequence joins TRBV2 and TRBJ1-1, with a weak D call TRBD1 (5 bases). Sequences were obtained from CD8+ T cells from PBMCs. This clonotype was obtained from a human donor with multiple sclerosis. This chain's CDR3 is CASSEPGGTDTEAFF. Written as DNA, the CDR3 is TGTGCCAGCAGTGAACCCGGGGGGACGGACACTGAAGCTTTCTTT.